This record concerns one T cell receptor beta chain sequence. V trimming: 5 bases; J trimming: 7 bases; junction bases outside the gene matches: 9. The CDR3 contains 16 residues. Germline values: CDR1 LNHDA, CDR2 SQIVND (reference sequence). The sample is drawn from a study of blood T cell repertoires in COVID-19. Profiling relied on immunoSEQ multiplex PCR, and the TCRdb table lists in-frame clones only, not all of them. The sample holds about 210,000 clones, around four fifths seen once. The V call is TRBV19, the J call TRBJ1-6; the match to TRBD1 covers 9 bases. The sample comprised peripheral blood. The source of this sequence is a woman in her fifties or sixties with active or convalescent COVID-19. CDR3 loop: CASSLGQGLSNSPLHF. The CDR3 nucleotides are TGTGCCAGTAGTCTAGGACAGGGGCTGTCAAATTCACCCCTCCACTTT.